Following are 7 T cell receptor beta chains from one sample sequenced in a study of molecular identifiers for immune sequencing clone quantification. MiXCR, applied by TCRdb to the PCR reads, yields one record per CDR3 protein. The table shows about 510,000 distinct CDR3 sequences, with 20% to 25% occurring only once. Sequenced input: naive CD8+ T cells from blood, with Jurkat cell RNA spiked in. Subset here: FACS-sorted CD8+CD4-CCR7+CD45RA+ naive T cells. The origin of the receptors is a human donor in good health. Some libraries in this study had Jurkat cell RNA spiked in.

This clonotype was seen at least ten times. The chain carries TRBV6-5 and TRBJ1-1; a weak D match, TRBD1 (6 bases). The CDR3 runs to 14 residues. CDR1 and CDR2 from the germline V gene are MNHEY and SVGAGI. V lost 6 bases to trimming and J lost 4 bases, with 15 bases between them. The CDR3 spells CASRDRGVLTEAFF. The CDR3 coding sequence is TGTGCCAGCAGGGACAGAGGGGTGCTCACTGAAGCTTTCTTT.

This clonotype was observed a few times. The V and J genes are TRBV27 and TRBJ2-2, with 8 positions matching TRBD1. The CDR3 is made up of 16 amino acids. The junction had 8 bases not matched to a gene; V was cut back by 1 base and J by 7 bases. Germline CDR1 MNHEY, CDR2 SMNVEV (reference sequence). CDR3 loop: CASSLFAGGAIGELFF. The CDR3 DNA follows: TGTGCCAGCAGTTTATTTGCAGGGGGCGCGATCGGGGAGCTGTTTTTT.

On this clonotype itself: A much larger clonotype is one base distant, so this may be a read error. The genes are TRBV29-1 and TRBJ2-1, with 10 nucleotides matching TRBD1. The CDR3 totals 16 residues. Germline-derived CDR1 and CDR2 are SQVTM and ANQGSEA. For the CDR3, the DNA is TGCAACGTTGAGCTGGCTTGGACAGGGGGTAAGGATGAGCAGTTCTTC. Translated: CNVELAWTGGKDEQFF.

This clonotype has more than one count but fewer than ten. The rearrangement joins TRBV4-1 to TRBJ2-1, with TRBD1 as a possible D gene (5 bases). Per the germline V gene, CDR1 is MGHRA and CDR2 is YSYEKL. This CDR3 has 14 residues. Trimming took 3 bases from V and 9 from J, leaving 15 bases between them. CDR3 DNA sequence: TGCGCCAGCAGCCAGACCTACAGGTTTAGTGAGCAGTTCTTC. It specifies CASSQTYRFSEQFF.

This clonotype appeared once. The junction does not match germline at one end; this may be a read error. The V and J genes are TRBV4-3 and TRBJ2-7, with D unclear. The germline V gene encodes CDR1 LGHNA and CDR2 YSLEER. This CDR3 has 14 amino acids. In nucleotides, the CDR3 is TGCGTCAGCAGCCAAGTACAGTTTTCCTACGAGCAGTACTTC. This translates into CVSSQVQFSYEQYF.

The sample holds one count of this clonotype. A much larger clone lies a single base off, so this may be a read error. The CDR3 here is CARSVLSNTGELFF. As DNA, the CDR3 is TGTGCCCGGAGTGTTTTATCGAACACCGGGGAGCTGTTTTTT. The V and J genes are TRBV30 and TRBJ2-2; no clear D. CDR1 and CDR2 from the germline V gene are GTSNPN and SVGIG (reference sequence). The CDR3 totals 14 residues.

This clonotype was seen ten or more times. The CDR3 nucleotides read TGCGCCAGCAGCCCCTATAGGAGGGAGACAGAGACCCAGTACTTC. Translated, it gives CASSPYRRETETQYF. The chain is built from TRBV5-1 and TRBJ2-5, with D perhaps matching TRBD2 (6 bases). The CDR3 has 15 amino acids. V shed 4 bases and J shed 4 bases, with 17 bases lying between them. CDR1 is SGHRS, CDR2 YFSETQ, per germline.